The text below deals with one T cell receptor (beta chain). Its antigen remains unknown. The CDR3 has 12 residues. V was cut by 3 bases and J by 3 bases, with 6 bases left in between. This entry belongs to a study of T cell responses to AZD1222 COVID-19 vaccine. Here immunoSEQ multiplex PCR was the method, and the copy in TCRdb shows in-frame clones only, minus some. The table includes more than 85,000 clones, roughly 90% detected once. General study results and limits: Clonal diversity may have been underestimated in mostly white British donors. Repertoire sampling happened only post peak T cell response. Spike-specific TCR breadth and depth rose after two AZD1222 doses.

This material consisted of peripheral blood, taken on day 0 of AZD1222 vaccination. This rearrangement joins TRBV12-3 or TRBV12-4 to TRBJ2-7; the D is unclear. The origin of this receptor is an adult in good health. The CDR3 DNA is TGTGCCAGCAGTTTCAACCACTACGAGCAGTACTTC. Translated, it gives CASSFNHYEQYF.